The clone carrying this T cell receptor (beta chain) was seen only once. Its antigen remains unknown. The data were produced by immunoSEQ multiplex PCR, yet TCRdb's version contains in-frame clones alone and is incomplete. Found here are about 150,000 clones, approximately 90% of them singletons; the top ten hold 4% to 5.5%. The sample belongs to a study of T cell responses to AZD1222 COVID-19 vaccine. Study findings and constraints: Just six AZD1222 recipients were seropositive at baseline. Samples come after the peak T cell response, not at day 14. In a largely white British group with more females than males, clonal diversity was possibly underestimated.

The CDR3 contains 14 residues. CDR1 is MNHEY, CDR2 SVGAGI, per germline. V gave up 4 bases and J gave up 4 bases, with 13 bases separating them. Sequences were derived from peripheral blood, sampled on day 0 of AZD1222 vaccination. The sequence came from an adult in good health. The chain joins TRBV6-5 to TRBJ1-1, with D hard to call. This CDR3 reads CASSSPDRVTEAFF. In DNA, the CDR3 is TGTGCCAGCAGTTCTCCCGACCGAGTCACTGAAGCTTTCTTT.